A selection of T cell receptor beta chains follows, all from one sample in a study of identical twins. TCRdb re-called the 5' RACE reads through MiXCR, storing one row per CDR3 protein. The sample lists about 340,000 distinct CDR3 sequences; 9% were seen once. The sequenced material came from naive T cells sorted from blood. The source is a woman aged 45 to 65 in good health. Each CDR3 is given with its conserved first and last residue. The D gene is left open where the match is weak. The listing skips clone size in some rows; elsewhere it reads once, few, many or a size class.

j_gene: TRBJ2-3; d_gene: TRBD1; v_gene: TRBV19; abundance: -; CDR3aa: CASSIATGATDTQYF; CDR3nt: TGTGCCAGTAGTATAGCGACAGGGGCCACAGATACGCAGTATTTT
j_gene: TRBJ2-5; d_gene: -; v_gene: TRBV6-6; abundance: many; CDR3aa: CASSYPAGSETQYF; CDR3nt: TGTGCCAGCAGTTACCCCGCTGGGTCGGAGACCCAGTACTTC
j_gene: TRBJ1-3; d_gene: -; v_gene: TRBV20-1; abundance: many; CDR3aa: CSAGLSSGNTIYF; CDR3nt: TGCAGTGCTGGACTCAGCTCTGGAAACACCATATATTTT
j_gene: TRBJ2-5; d_gene: TRBD2; v_gene: TRBV12-3/TRBV12-4; abundance: -; CDR3aa: CASRVSGKETQYF; CDR3nt: TGTGCCAGCAGAGTCAGCGGGAAAGAGACCCAGTACTTC
j_gene: TRBJ2-2; d_gene: TRBD2; v_gene: TRBV5-1; abundance: many; CDR3aa: CASSPTSENTGELFF; CDR3nt: TGCGCCAGCAGCCCCACTAGCGAGAACACCGGGGAGCTGTTTTTT
j_gene: TRBJ2-4; d_gene: -; v_gene: TRBV20-1; abundance: many; CDR3aa: CSAIEVAKNIQYF; CDR3nt: TGCAGTGCTATCGAGGTAGCCAAAAACATTCAGTACTTC
j_gene: TRBJ1-2; d_gene: -; v_gene: TRBV20-1; abundance: few; CDR3aa: CSAREPPPGPNYGYTF; CDR3nt: TGCAGTGCTAGAGAGCCTCCCCCCGGACCCAACTATGGCTACACCTTC
j_gene: TRBJ2-3; d_gene: TRBD2; v_gene: TRBV6-5; abundance: -; CDR3aa: CASSYWGTSGFTDTQYF; CDR3nt: TGTGCCAGCAGTTACTGGGGGACTAGCGGTTTCACAGATACGCAGTATTTT
j_gene: TRBJ2-1; d_gene: -; v_gene: TRBV12-3/TRBV12-4; abundance: few; CDR3aa: CASSPRASPDNEQFF; CDR3nt: TGTGCCAGCAGCCCTAGGGCATCCCCAGACAATGAGCAGTTCTTC
j_gene: TRBJ1-4; d_gene: -; v_gene: TRBV7-6; abundance: few; CDR3aa: CASSSPGRQKLFF; CDR3nt: TGTGCCAGCAGCTCCCCGGGCCGGCAAAAACTGTTTTTT
j_gene: TRBJ1-2; d_gene: TRBD1; v_gene: TRBV20-1; abundance: few; CDR3aa: CSAPTGNYGYTF; CDR3nt: TGCAGTGCTCCGACAGGGAACTATGGCTACACCTTC
j_gene: TRBJ2-2; d_gene: -; v_gene: TRBV5-1; abundance: many; CDR3aa: CASSLNSGTGELFF; CDR3nt: TGCGCCAGCAGCTTAAATAGCGGCACCGGGGAGCTGTTTTTT
j_gene: TRBJ1-5; d_gene: -; v_gene: TRBV4-1; abundance: few; CDR3aa: CASSLGQFNQPQHF; CDR3nt: TGCGCCAGCAGTTTAGGCCAGTTCAATCAGCCCCAGCATTTT
j_gene: TRBJ2-1; d_gene: -; v_gene: TRBV27; abundance: many; CDR3aa: CASTGRVNEQFF; CDR3nt: TGTGCCAGCACGGGTAGGGTAAATGAGCAGTTCTTC
j_gene: TRBJ1-3; d_gene: -; v_gene: TRBV10-2; abundance: -; CDR3aa: CASSDLDSSGNTIYF; CDR3nt: TGCGCCAGCAGTGACCTGGACAGCTCTGGAAACACCATATATTTT
j_gene: TRBJ1-1; d_gene: TRBD1; v_gene: TRBV3-1; abundance: few; CDR3aa: CASSPTTGTGPLTEAFF; CDR3nt: TGTGCCAGCAGCCCGACGACCGGGACAGGGCCCCTCACTGAAGCTTTCTTT
j_gene: TRBJ2-4; d_gene: -; v_gene: TRBV6-2/TRBV6-3; abundance: many; CDR3aa: CASTPWGEPAKNIQYF; CDR3nt: TGTGCCAGCACCCCGTGGGGGGAGCCAGCCAAAAACATTCAGTACTTC
j_gene: TRBJ1-1; d_gene: TRBD1; v_gene: TRBV10-1; abundance: few; CDR3aa: CASSGGQGGFEAFF; CDR3nt: TGCGCCAGCAGTGGTGGACAGGGAGGTTTTGAAGCTTTCTTT
j_gene: TRBJ2-1; d_gene: TRBD2; v_gene: TRBV7-2; abundance: few; CDR3aa: CASSLATGTSYNEQFF; CDR3nt: TGTGCCAGCAGCTTGGCGACCGGGACTAGCTACAATGAGCAGTTCTTC
j_gene: TRBJ1-2; d_gene: -; v_gene: TRBV19; abundance: -; CDR3aa: CASSIGARGNRYTF; CDR3nt: TGTGCCAGTAGTATCGGTGCCAGGGGTAATCGCTACACCTTC
j_gene: TRBJ2-2; d_gene: TRBD2; v_gene: TRBV7-3; abundance: many; CDR3aa: CASSRGGTGELFF; CDR3nt: TGTGCCAGCAGCCGCGGGGGGACCGGGGAGCTGTTTTTT
j_gene: TRBJ2-3; d_gene: -; v_gene: TRBV24-1; abundance: -; CDR3aa: CATSGQGSTDTQYF; CDR3nt: TGTGCCACCAGTGGGCAGGGATCCACAGATACGCAGTATTTT